One and the same sample provided the 19 T cell receptor beta chains below, sequenced in a study of T cells in localized non-small cell lung cancer. The data were produced by immunoSEQ multiplex PCR, yet TCRdb's version contains in-frame clones alone and is incomplete. The data contain about 91,000 clones, about 91% of them singletons. The sequenced sample was peripheral blood, obtained before any cancer treatment. Receptors originate from a man between 40 and 70 years old with stage I squamous cell lung carcinoma.

J is TRBJ2-2 and V is TRBV7-2; a possible D gene is TRBD2 (5 bases). CDR1 SGHTA and CDR2 FQGNSA come from the germline V gene. V gave up 5 bases and J gave up 4 bases, with 17 bases separating them. CDR3 length: 16 amino acids. The CDR3: CASSPRAGRGTGELFF. The CDR3 DNA sequence: TGTGCCAGCAGCCCCCGGGCGGGCCGGGGCACCGGGGAGCTGTTTTTT.

J is TRBJ1-1 and V is TRBV25-1, with D hard to call. The germline V gene encodes CDR1 MGHDK and CDR2 SYGVNS. Trimming took 3 bases from V and 0 from J, leaving 8 bases between them. CDR3 length: 14 residues. The CDR3 sequence: CASSEGTMNTEAFF. As DNA, the CDR3 is TGTGCCAGCAGTGAGGGCACCATGAACACTGAAGCTTTCTTT.

The gene calls are TRBV11-1 and TRBJ1-3, with D possibly being TRBD1 (5 bases). Trimming shortened V by 7 bases and J by 0 bases, and 13 bases separated the two germline ends. This CDR3 region has 15 residues. The germline V gene encodes CDR1 SGHAT and CDR2 FQDESV (reference sequence). In nucleotides, the CDR3 is TGTGCCAGCACTGGACGACAGAGCTCTGGAAACACCATATATTTT. Translating gives CASTGRQSSGNTIYF.

The rearrangement uses TRBV7-9 and TRBJ2-5; TRBD1 or TRBD2 may be the D gene (5 bases each). With 1 base removed from V and 11 bases from J, the gap between germline ends came to 11 bases. The CDR3 runs to 12 residues. Germline V CDR1 and CDR2: SEHNR, FQNEAQ (reference sequence). As DNA, the CDR3 is TGTGCCAGCAGCTTAGGCAGGGAGCCACAGTACTTC. Amino acid sequence: CASSLGREPQYF.

The V call is TRBV5-1, the J call TRBJ2-3, with D hard to call. Germline lookup yields CDR1 SGHRS and CDR2 YFSETQ. This CDR3 has 14 amino acids. Between the trimmed V and J ends, which lost 1 base and 5 bases, there was a span of 11 bases. Written as DNA, the CDR3 is TGCGCCAGCAGCTTGCGGTCTAAAGGAGATACGCAGTATTTT. It yields the protein CASSLRSKGDTQYF.

The chain employs TRBV9 and TRBJ1-4; 9 bases are shared with TRBD1. CDR1 SGDLS and CDR2 YYNGEE come from the germline V gene. CDR3 length: 15 amino acids. V trimming: 4 bases; J trimming: 8 bases; junction bases outside the gene matches: 9. Here the CDR3 DNA reads TGTGCCAGCAGCTGGGGACAGGGCCCGTCGGAAAAACTGTTTTTT. Its protein is CASSWGQGPSEKLFF.

The V and J genes are TRBV5-4 and TRBJ2-5, with a weak D call TRBD2 (5 bases). Germline loops: CDR1 SGHNT, CDR2 YYREEE (reference sequence). This CDR3 is 14 amino acids long. The CDR3 nucleotides read TGTGCTTTCAGCCCCCGCGAGGGTGGAGAGACCCAGTACTTC. Translated, it gives CAFSPREGGETQYF.

The V call is TRBV7-2, the J call TRBJ1-6; D call uncertain. The germline CDR1 and CDR2 sequences are SGHTA and FQGNSA. The CDR3 is 15 amino acids. V gave up 1 base and J gave up 6 bases, with 10 bases separating them. Here the CDR3 DNA reads TGTGCCAGCAGCTTAGTTGGGGTGGCTAATTCACCCCTCCACTTT. Its protein product is CASSLVGVANSPLHF.

The chain links TRBV4-1 to TRBJ2-7; possibly TRBD1 for D (5 bases). Germline V gene sequence: CDR1 MGHRA, CDR2 YSYEKL. Trimming cost V 1 base and J 6 bases, with 13 bases left between them. The CDR3 is 14 amino acids. The CDR3 reads CASSQGTSRVEQYF. The CDR3 DNA follows: TGCGCCAGCAGCCAAGGGACGTCCAGGGTCGAGCAGTACTTC.

The chain links TRBV9 to TRBJ1-4; TRBD1 aligns across 9 bases. The V segment lost 0 bases and the J segment 6 bases; nucleotides outside the gene matches: 6. The CDR3 has 16 amino acids. Germline lookup yields CDR1 SGDLS and CDR2 YYNGEE. The CDR3 DNA reads as TGTGCCAGCAGCGTAGAGCGAGGGACAGGGTATGAAAAACTGTTTTTT. Protein sequence: CASSVERGTGYEKLFF.

The rearrangement uses TRBV28 and TRBJ1-6, with TRBD1 matching over 8 bases. The length of the CDR3 is 15 residues. The V and J ends lost 7 bases and 10 bases, in that order; junction bases with no gene match: 12. Germline V lookup: CDR1 MDHEN, CDR2 SYDVKM. CDR3 nucleotide sequence: TGTGCCAGCACTCCCGGACAGGGAGGAAACTCACCCCTCCACTTT. This codes for CASTPGQGGNSPLHF. The entire variable domain, with the rest obtained from reference TRBV28 and TRBJ1-6, is as follows: DVKVTQSSRYLVKRTGEKVFLECVQDMDHENMFWYRQDPGLGLRLIYFSYDVKMKEKGDIPEGYSVSREKKERFSLILESASTNQTSMYLCASTPGQGGNSPLHFGNGTRLTVT.

The V and J genes are TRBV7-6 and TRBJ2-7; D remains unclear. The CDR3 runs to 15 residues. Germline V gene sequence: CDR1 SGHVS, CDR2 FNYEAQ. Trimming removed 5 bases from V and 0 bases from J, with 14 bases in between. CDR3 nucleotides: TGTGCCAGCAGCCCCTTGGACGCCCTCTCCTACGAGCAGTACTTC. Amino acid sequence: CASSPLDALSYEQYF.

CDR3 region: CASSLVGRAGEQYF. CDR3 coding DNA: TGTGCCAGCAGCTTAGTTGGCAGGGCCGGGGAGCAGTACTTC. The genes are TRBV7-2 and TRBJ2-7; maybe TRBD1 (5 bases). This CDR3 has 14 amino acids. V dropped 1 base and J dropped 7 bases, with 14 bases sitting between them. From germline, CDR1 is SGHTA and CDR2 FQGNSA.

The CDR3 nucleotides read TGTGCCAGCAGCTTAGTCGCGGGGTCCTCTGGAAACACCATATATTTT. Amino acid sequence: CASSLVAGSSGNTIYF. This chain uses TRBV7-9 with TRBJ1-3; D remains ambiguous. The CDR3 runs to 16 residues. V gave up 1 base and J gave up 0 bases, with 10 bases separating them. The germline gives CDR1 SEHNR, CDR2 FQNEAQ (reference sequence).

This clone was seen a handful of times. The gene calls are TRBV6-5 and TRBJ2-2; D perhaps matches TRBD1 (5 bases). CDR3 length: 16 residues. Trimming removed 2 bases from V and 1 base from J, with 11 bases in between. The V gene's germline CDR1 is MNHEY and CDR2 SVGAGI. CDR3: CASSYGQGRNTGELFF. The CDR3 DNA follows: TGTGCCAGCAGTTACGGCCAGGGCCGGAACACCGGGGAGCTGTTTTTT.

The V call is TRBV11-2, the J call TRBJ2-3, with 7 positions matching TRBD2. Germline lookup yields CDR1 SGHAT and CDR2 FQNNGV. The CDR3 runs to 16 residues. Trimming removed 4 bases from V and 1 base from J; junction bases left unmatched: 8. The CDR3 loop reads CASSSGGSFRTDTQYF. In DNA form, the CDR3 reads TGTGCCAGCAGCTCCGGGGGGTCCTTCCGCACAGATACGCAGTATTTT. Full variable domain (rest looked up from reference TRBV11-2 and TRBJ2-3): EAGVAQSPRYKIIEKRQSVAFWCNPISGHATLYWYQQILGQGPKLLIQFQNNGVVDDSQLPKDRFSAERLKGVDSTLKIQPAKLEDSAVYLCASSSGGSFRTDTQYFGPGTRLTVL.

The chain couples TRBV5-1 to TRBJ1-1, with a weak D call TRBD1 (5 bases). Trimming pared 4 bases from V and 1 base from J, leaving 8 bases between. The germline V gene encodes CDR1 SGHRS and CDR2 YFSETQ. The CDR3 totals 13 residues. The CDR3 region has the DNA TGCGCCAGCAGCCGGGACCCGAACACTGAAGCTTTCTTT. Translating gives CASSRDPNTEAFF.

The V call is TRBV7-9, the J call TRBJ2-1; 7 bases match TRBD1. This CDR3 contains 14 residues. Germline V lookup: CDR1 SEHNR, CDR2 FQNEAQ (reference sequence). V lost 2 bases and J lost 9; bases outside the gene matches: 7. CDR3 region: CASSLTGVGSEQFF. As DNA, the CDR3 is TGTGCCAGCAGCTTAACAGGGGTTGGTAGTGAGCAGTTCTTC.

This sequence joins TRBV30 and TRBJ1-2; D is perhaps TRBD1 (5 bases). The V gene lost 0 bases and the J gene lost 4 bases, with 9 bases spanning the gap. CDR1 is GTSNPN, CDR2 SVGIG, per germline (reference sequence). The CDR3 consists of 13 residues. The CDR3 loop is CAWSVGGTYGYTF. The CDR3 nucleotides are TGTGCCTGGAGTGTTGGGGGGACCTATGGCTACACCTTC.